These T cell receptor beta chains were read from a single sample in a study of blood T cell repertoires in COVID-19. The table came from immunoSEQ multiplex PCR; TCRdb's copy has only in-frame clones and leaves some out. The table has around 100,000 clones, approximately 91% seen once. Sequenced input: peripheral blood. These receptors were collected from a woman between 55 and 75 years old with acute or convalescent COVID-19. CDR3s include the opening cysteine and the closing phenylalanine or tryptophan. D genes are given only for firm matches. For some rows the clone size is stated as once, few or many, or as a class when expanded; others skip it.

TRBV6-6	TRBD2	TRBJ2-3	NA	CASSGRLAGSTDTQYF	TGTGCCAGCAGTGGCCGACTAGCGGGGTCCACAGATACGCAGTATTTT
TRBV18	NA	TRBJ2-2	NA	CASSPSTRGELFF	TGTGCCAGCTCACCATCTACTCGCGGGGAGCTGTTTTTT
TRBV6-6	NA	TRBJ2-3	NA	CASRGAITQYF	TGTGCCAGCAGGGGAGCTATTACGCAGTATTTT
TRBV7-8	TRBD1	TRBJ2-2	once	CASSSRQGSTGELFF	TGTGCCAGCAGCTCCCGACAGGGGAGCACCGGGGAGCTGTTTTTT
TRBV28	TRBD2	TRBJ2-1	NA	CASRLAGGYGDEQFF	TGTGCCAGCAGACTAGCGGGAGGGTATGGTGATGAGCAGTTCTTC
TRBV5-1	TRBD1	TRBJ1-4	NA	CASSLEGQEHNEKLFF	TGCGCCAGCAGCTTGGAAGGACAGGAGCATAATGAAAAACTGTTTTTT
TRBV20-1	NA	TRBJ1-2	NA	CSARDSYGYTF	TGCAGTGCTAGGGACAGTTATGGCTACACCTTC
TRBV19	TRBD2	TRBJ2-5	NA	CASSIAGTSGGETQYF	TGTGCCAGTAGTATAGCCGGGACTAGCGGGGGAGAGACCCAGTACTTC
TRBV6-1	NA	TRBJ2-1	NA	CASSESYSTEQFF	TGTGCCAGCAGTGAAAGTTATAGTACGGAGCAGTTCTTC
TRBV28	NA	TRBJ1-3	NA	CASSSPGDLSGNTIYF	TGTGCCAGCAGTTCCCCAGGGGATCTTTCTGGAAACACCATATATTTT
TRBV4-1	NA	TRBJ2-7	NA	CASSQDGSDYEQYF	TGCGCCAGCAGCCAAGACGGAAGCGACTACGAGCAGTACTTC
TRBV29-1	NA	TRBJ2-1	NA	CSVGTLNYNEQFF	TGCAGCGTTGGGACACTGAATTACAATGAGCAGTTCTTC
TRBV5-6	NA	TRBJ1-2	NA	CASSLSGDYYGYTF	TGTGCCAGCAGCTTATCCGGAGATTACTATGGCTACACCTTC
TRBV6-2/TRBV6-3	TRBD2	TRBJ2-3	NA	CASSPRGSGRRDTQYF	TGTGCCAGCAGCCCCCGGGGGAGCGGGAGAAGAGATACGCAGTATTTT
TRBV4-2	NA	TRBJ1-2	NA	CASSQAATRNYGYTF	TGTGCCAGCAGCCAAGCCGCCACACGAAACTATGGCTACACCTTC
TRBV2	NA	TRBJ2-1	NA	CASSEGGSSLNEQFF	TGTGCCAGCAGTGAGGGGGGTAGCAGCCTCAATGAGCAGTTCTTC
TRBV5-1	TRBD2	TRBJ2-5	NA	CASSAGLAGGPGRETQYF	TGCGCCAGCAGCGCTGGACTAGCGGGAGGGCCAGGCAGAGAGACCCAGTACTTC
TRBV19	NA	TRBJ1-2	few	CASTFHFGYTF	TGTGCCAGTACGTTTCACTTTGGCTACACCTTC
TRBV10-3	TRBD1	TRBJ1-4	NA	CAISDRDGEKLFF	TGTGCCATCAGCGACAGGGACGGAGAAAAACTGTTTTTT
TRBV30	NA	TRBJ2-1	NA	CAWSISVNEQFF	TGTGCCTGGAGTATTTCGGTCAATGAGCAGTTCTTC
TRBV5-4	NA	TRBJ1-2	NA	CASSFKGEKQYGYTF	TGTGCCAGCAGCTTTAAGGGGGAAAAACAATATGGCTACACCTTC
TRBV15	NA	TRBJ2-3	NA	CATSIRGRTDTQYF	TGTGCCACCAGCATACGAGGGAGAACAGATACGCAGTATTTT
TRBV30	NA	TRBJ2-1	once	CAWSVGGSSYNEQFF	TGTGCCTGGAGTGTGGGGGGAAGCTCCTACAATGAGCAGTTCTTC
TRBV5-1	TRBD1	TRBJ1-1	NA	CASSQDRLEAFF	TGCGCCAGCAGCCAGGACAGGCTTGAAGCTTTCTTT
TRBV5-1	NA	TRBJ1-1	NA	CASSVDSPFTEAFF	TGCGCCAGCAGCGTGGACAGCCCGTTCACTGAAGCTTTCTTT
TRBV6-5	TRBD1	TRBJ1-1	NA	CASSSRDRLPSVAFF	TGTGCCAGCAGTTCCCGGGACAGGCTGCCGTCGGTAGCTTTCTTT
TRBV7-2	TRBD1	TRBJ1-2	NA	CASSLTTGTGGAYGYTF	TGTGCCAGCAGCTTAACAACCGGGACAGGGGGCGCTTATGGCTACACCTTC
TRBV25-1	NA	TRBJ1-4	NA	CASSEFGVNEKLFF	TGTGCCAGCAGTGAATTCGGGGTGAATGAAAAACTGTTTTTT
TRBV6-5	TRBD2	TRBJ2-5	NA	CASSPFTGGTETQYF	TGTGCCAGCAGCCCCTTTACGGGAGGGACTGAGACCCAGTACTTC
TRBV19	NA	TRBJ2-7	NA	CASSIRGRDEQYF	TGTGCCAGTAGTATTAGGGGGAGAGACGAGCAGTACTTC
TRBV27	NA	TRBJ1-3	once	CASRPGRGERTIYF	TGTGCCAGCAGACCGGGACGGGGGGAAAGGACCATATATTTT
TRBV3-1/TRBV3-2	NA	TRBJ2-2	NA	CASSQDWAGKDTGELFF	TGTGCCAGCAGCCAAGATTGGGCGGGAAAGGACACCGGGGAGCTGTTTTTT
TRBV5-1	TRBD1	TRBJ1-2	once	CASSLDRAGGYTF	TGCGCCAGCAGCTTAGACAGGGCTGGTGGCTACACCTTC
TRBV11-1	TRBD1	TRBJ2-2	NA	CASSLGGFTGELFF	TGTGCCAGCAGCCTAGGGGGCTTTACCGGGGAGCTGTTTTTT
TRBV7-9	NA	TRBJ1-1	NA	CASSPPTSKNTEAFF	TGTGCCAGCAGCCCCCCGACATCCAAAAACACTGAAGCTTTCTTT
TRBV28	NA	TRBJ1-2	once	CASSLTQGPYGYTF	TGTGCCAGCAGTTTGACACAGGGACCGTATGGCTACACCTTC
TRBV27	TRBD2	TRBJ2-7	NA	CASSPRGLAGTYEQYF	TGTGCCAGCAGTCCGCGGGGGTTAGCGGGAACCTACGAGCAGTACTTC
TRBV5-1	TRBD1	TRBJ1-1	NA	CASKWTGIMNTEAFF	TGCGCCAGCAAGTGGACAGGAATCATGAACACTGAAGCTTTCTTT
TRBV4-1	TRBD2	TRBJ2-2	NA	CASSQEGGRATGELFF	TGCGCCAGCAGCCAAGAGGGCGGGAGGGCCACCGGGGAGCTGTTTTTT
TRBV7-2	TRBD1	TRBJ2-7	NA	CASSSRLQGDSEQYF	TGTGCCAGCAGCTCCCGCCTACAGGGGGATAGCGAGCAGTACTTC
TRBV6-5	TRBD1	TRBJ1-1	NA	CASSPDRVGYTEAFF	TGTGCCAGCAGTCCTGACAGGGTAGGGTACACTGAAGCTTTCTTT